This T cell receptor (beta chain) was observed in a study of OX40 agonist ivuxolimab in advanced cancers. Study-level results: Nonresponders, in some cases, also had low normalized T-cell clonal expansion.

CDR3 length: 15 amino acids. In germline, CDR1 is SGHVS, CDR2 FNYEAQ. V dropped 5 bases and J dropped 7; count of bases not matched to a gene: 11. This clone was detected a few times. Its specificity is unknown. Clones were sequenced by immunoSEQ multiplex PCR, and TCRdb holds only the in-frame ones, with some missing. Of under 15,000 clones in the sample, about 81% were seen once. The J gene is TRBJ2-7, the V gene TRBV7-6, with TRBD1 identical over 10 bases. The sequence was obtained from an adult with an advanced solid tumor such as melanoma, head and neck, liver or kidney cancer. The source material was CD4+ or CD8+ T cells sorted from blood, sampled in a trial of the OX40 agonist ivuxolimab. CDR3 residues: CASSRQGTGVLEQYF. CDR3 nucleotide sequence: TGTGCCAGCAGCCGTCAAGGGACAGGGGTTTTGGAGCAGTACTTC.